This T cell receptor (beta chain) was identified in a study of monozygotic twins with inflammatory bowel disease. Study-wide findings and caveats: Among IBD patients, fewer clonotypes were shared with others than among healthy twins, especially with disease activity. TCRbeta diversity (inverse Simpson) was lower in IBD patients than in healthy co-twins. There was no way to distinguish the different T cell subtypes.

The CDR3 loop spans 15 amino acids. The V gene's germline CDR1 is SGHRS and CDR2 YFSETQ. In regard to this clonotype: Its antigen is still unknown.

Researchers put TCRalpha and TCRbeta cDNA through two nested PCRs lasting around 16 and 10 cycles. TCRdb reanalyzed the 5' RACE reads and collapses them to one entry per CDR3 protein, without DNA. This sample contains around 150,000 distinct CDR3 sequences. The rearrangement uses TRBV5-1 and TRBJ2-2; as DNA is missing, the TRBD1 call by TCRdb cannot be tested. The sequence was collected from a human donor with ulcerative colitis or Crohn's disease, or a healthy co-twin of an affected twin (not recorded which). Input material: blood. CDR3 sequence: CASSLERTNTGELFF. The variable domain in full, completed from reference TRBV5-1 and TRBJ2-2, reads KAGVTQTPRYLIKTRGQQVTLSCSPISGHRSVSWYQQTPGQGLQFLFEYFSETQRNKGNFPGRFSGRQFSNSRSEMNVSTLELGDSALYLCASSLERTNTGELFFGEGSRLTVL.